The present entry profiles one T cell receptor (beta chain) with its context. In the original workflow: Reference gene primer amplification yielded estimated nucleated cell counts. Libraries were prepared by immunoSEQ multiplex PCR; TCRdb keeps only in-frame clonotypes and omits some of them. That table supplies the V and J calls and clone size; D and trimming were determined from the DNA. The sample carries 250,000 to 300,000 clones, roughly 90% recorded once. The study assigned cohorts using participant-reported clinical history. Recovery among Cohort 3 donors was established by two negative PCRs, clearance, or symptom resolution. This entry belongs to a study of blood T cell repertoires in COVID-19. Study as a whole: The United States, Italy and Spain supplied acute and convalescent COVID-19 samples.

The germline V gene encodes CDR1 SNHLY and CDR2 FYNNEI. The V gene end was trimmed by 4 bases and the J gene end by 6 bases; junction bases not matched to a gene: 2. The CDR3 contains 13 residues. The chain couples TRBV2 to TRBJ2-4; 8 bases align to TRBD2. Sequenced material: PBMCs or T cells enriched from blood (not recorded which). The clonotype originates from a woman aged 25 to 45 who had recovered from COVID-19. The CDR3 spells CASSVTSGNIQYF. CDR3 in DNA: TGTGCCAGCAGTGTAACTAGCGGAAACATTCAGTACTTC.